The 2 T cell receptor beta chains listed next were all sequenced from one sample in a study of T cell repertoires in cytomegalovirus infection. The antigens these receptors bind are not known. TCRdb reprocessed the reads with MiXCR, giving one entry per CDR3 protein. The sample includes 60,000 to 75,000 distinct CDR3 sequences, 20% to 25% seen only once; the top ten take over 70%. Sequenced: PBMCs, sequenced either directly or after in vitro stimulation (not recorded which). These TCRs come from a human donor in good health (CMV status not recorded). Some clones in this sample may be carry-over from other donors' samples.

This chain uses TRBV20-1 with TRBJ2-1, with a weak D call TRBD2 (5 bases). Germline V CDR1 and CDR2: DFQATT, SNEGSKA (reference sequence). This CDR3 has 15 residues. Trimming took off 2 bases at V and 7 bases at J, with 18 bases between the two ends. CDR3 bases: TGCAGTGCTAGACTCCCGGTAGCGAGTCTTAATGAGCAGTTCTTC. Translation: CSARLPVASLNEQFF.

This clonotype was counted between two and nine times. This chain links TRBV7-6 with TRBJ2-1, with 9 bases identical to TRBD2. The CDR3 is 15 amino acids. V gave up 5 bases and J gave up 6 bases; unmatched junction bases: 8. Germline CDR1 reads SGHVS; CDR2 reads FNYEAQ. CDR3 bases: TGTGCCAGCAGCCTCGAAGTAGCGGGAGTCAATGAGCAGTTCTTC. It specifies CASSLEVAGVNEQFF.